The T cell receptor (beta chain) described here comes from a study of T-cell memory formation after mild COVID-19. General observations from the study: Balance between CD4 and CD8 was seen in clones contracting day 15 to 85, and a CD4+ lean was seen in later expanders. Pre-infection memory showed some responding clones, and this suggested that cross-reactive memory joined.

The 5'RACE method, run with constant-segment primers, produced TCR alpha and TCR beta cDNA libraries (carrying sample barcodes and UMIs). From the 5' RACE reads, TCRdb called clonotypes with MiXCR, one entry per CDR3 protein. The data contain approximately 250,000 distinct CDR3 sequences, roughly 17% of them singletons. The table lists this clonotype with a few counts. The antigen is undetermined. The germline V gene encodes CDR1 LNHNV and CDR2 YYDKDF (reference sequence). Between the trimmed V and J ends, which lost 1 base and 1 base, there was a span of 13 bases. There are 16 residues in the CDR3. The sequence derives from a man aged 18 to 29 who had mild COVID-19 (a few samples of this study predate the infection). Cell type and time point are not known. Source material: PBMCs or a T cell subset sorted from them (not recorded which). This chain links TRBV15 with TRBJ1-2, with D maybe TRBD1 (5 bases). CDR3 protein: CATSRAKGKHNYGYTF. The CDR3 DNA is TGTGCCACCAGCAGAGCCAAGGGGAAGCATAACTATGGCTACACCTTC.